The clone carrying this T cell receptor (beta chain) was seen a few times. Its antigen remains unknown. Sample-barcoded 5' priming and a J-beta primer mix drove a second PCR of roughly 7 to 11 cycles. Each CDR3 protein gets one entry after TCRdb re-called the 5' RACE reads with MiXCR. The sample records about 1.1 million distinct CDR3 sequences, 35% to 40% being singletons. Between the trimmed V and J ends, which lost 4 bases and 1 base, there was a span of 10 bases. This CDR3 is built from 14 residues. Germline values: CDR1 LGHNA, CDR2 YSLEER. These data originate in a study of blood T cells in healthy people across ages. The study's findings and limits: The authors considered diversity estimates from one million T cells to be underestimates.

The sequence was collected from a man aged 18 to 30 in good health. The sample comprised blood. The rearrangement links TRBV4-3 to TRBJ1-1, with a tentative D call TRBD1 (5 bases). The CDR3 protein is CASSRRQKNTEAFF. CDR3 coding DNA: TGCGCCAGCAGCCGCAGACAGAAGAACACTGAAGCTTTCTTT.